This T cell receptor beta chain stems from a study of T cell responses to AZD1222 COVID-19 vaccine. Study-wide findings and caveats: Donors in the cohort were predominantly white British and more often female, and clonal diversity was possibly underestimated. Seropositivity was recorded at baseline in only 6 or 7 AZD1222 recipients. Once two AZD1222 doses were given, Spike-specific TCR breadth and depth went up. Epitopes outside B.1.351 and B.1.1.7 mutated regions reportedly drew nearly half of spike TCRs.

The table came from immunoSEQ multiplex PCR; TCRdb's copy has only in-frame clones and leaves some out. Here the sample spans about 160,000 clones, around 90% being singletons. V lost 3 bases and J lost 1, with 12 bases in between. Germline V gene sequence: CDR1 MGHDK, CDR2 SYGVNS. The length of the CDR3 is 15 residues. In regard to this clone: Its antigen is currently unknown.

This receptor was obtained from an adult who received the AZD1222 COVID-19 vaccine. The specimen was peripheral blood, collected 28 days after the second AZD1222 dose. V gene TRBV25-1 combines with J gene TRBJ2-5; D perhaps matches TRBD1 (6 bases). The CDR3 DNA reads TGTGCCAGCAGTGATCTAGGACAGATCCAAGAGACCCAGTACTTC. The encoded protein is CASSDLGQIQETQYF.